This T cell receptor beta chain was documented in a study of T cell responses to AZD1222 COVID-19 vaccine (dated by TCRdb to the early 2020s). Describing the broader study: Because spike-specific TCR depth and breadth did not differ between the two schedules, AZD1222 recipients who got a second dose at roughly 4 weeks were pooled with those who got a second dose at roughly 12 weeks. Trial participants were enrolled by age into subgroups of 18-55, 56-69 and 70-plus years, and around 140, 26 and 57 TCR-sequenced participants, respectively, were included in these subgroups. TCR sequencing covered 230 to 250 trial participants: 200 to 210 given two doses of AZD1222 and approximately 26 given two doses of MenACWY control vaccine. Results and caveats for the whole study, not just this receptor: In the small 56-69-year group, the increase in depth fell short of significance, most likely because of low power. Nearly half of unique spike-specific TCRs reportedly recognized epitopes outside regions mutated in the B.1.351 and B.1.1.7 variants. The vaccine-associated CD4 TCRs covered the entire spike protein, and the dominant responses fell in regions 160-218 and 743-854. Most participants were white British and females outnumbered males, and the authors suggested that clonal diversity may have been underestimated. Because no day 14 peak-response samples were available, the repertoires could be characterized only after the peak T cell response. A significant rise in spike-specific TCR breadth and depth was observed after two AZD1222 doses relative to day 0 and relative to MenACWY recipients. Conclusions about previously exposed vaccinees are limited, since just five to seven AZD1222 recipients were seropositive for SARS-CoV-2 at baseline.

As regards this clone: Its binding antigen is unknown. The record has no base qualities; no much larger clone is one base away.

The CDR3 regions of human TCRbeta chains were subjected to immunosequencing. On the authors' methods: TCRs in the repertoires were compared against a reference library of SARS-CoV-2-specific TCRs that had been generated with the MIRA antigen-specificity platform. Breadth meant the fraction of unique TCRs that were SARS-CoV-2-associated, whereas depth meant the fraction of total T cells that were SARS-CoV-2-associated. Using the MIRA data, each spike-specific TCR was assigned both to the spike region to which the TCR was reactive and to a CD4 or CD8 class. Log10-transformed breadth and depth values were compared by one-way ANOVA with Sidak's multiple comparisons tests. The source is immuneACCESS, and TCRdb retained only in-frame sequences with V and J called. Part of the clones is not carried over; for the studies checked, unresolved V genes explain less than half of this, and the remainder is unexplained. D and trimming were read from the DNA, whereas the V and J calls and clone size are those reported in that table. The sample profile shows some 120,000 clones; just over 85% of them were found once. Of the sample, roughly 7.4% is held by the ten largest clones.

The CDR3, cysteine through phenylalanine, is 15 amino acids long. Of the read, only the CDR3 DNA is kept; its 45 bases are in frame from base 1. Based on the germline V gene, the CDR1 and CDR2 sequences are MGHDK and SYGVNS. The junction carries 20 bases between V and J, which are trimmed by 7 bases and 5 bases respectively. This sample's time point label indicates: baseline before first vaccination. Vaccinee samples came from UK trials COV001 and COV002, including a single-blind randomized controlled phase 2/3 trial of AZD1222 (ChAdOx1 nCoV-19) in healthy adults. For TCRbeta chain sequencing, PBMC samples were collected from trial participants at day 0 and at day 28 after the second dose.

The sequenced sample was peripheral blood, obtained on day 0 of AZD1222 vaccination. Rearrangement joined TRBV25-1 to TRBJ1-2, with an unclear D gene assignment. The origin of this receptor is an adult in good health. The DNA sequence is given as TGTGCCAGCACGGAGTTAGGTAGGGAAGGATATGGCTACACCTTC. This encodes CASTELGREGYGYTF.